Here is one T cell receptor beta chain with its context. Its antigen has not been determined. Within one base of it there is no much larger clone, and no base qualities were kept. These data belong to a study of T-cell reconstitution after alpha-beta-depleted transplantation in children (dated by TCRdb to the mid-2010s). About the full investigation: T-cell immune reconstitution after TCRalphabeta/CD19-depleted allogeneic hematopoietic cell transplantation in children was quantitatively tracked in the study by means of TCR repertoire profiling.

The library came from PCR. Sequencing was carried out with an Illumina HiSeq 2500. TCR library preparation used molecular barcoding, with unique molecular identifiers applied to normalize quantification of the TCRbeta repertoire. TCRdb ran its own pipeline on the public reads, namely fastp trimming at Q25 and MiXCR clone calling, and kept in-frame beta chains. Each CDR3 protein appears once, grouped with its most common genes and DNA. Present in this sample are about 980,000 distinct CDR3 sequences, roughly 29% of which were seen just once. The ten most abundant clones make up 25% to 35% of the sample. On the study overall, not on this receptor specifically: Over the following months the frequencies of hyperexpanded clones went down, and after one year T-cell counts and TCRbeta diversity were mostly credited to newly produced T cells. In some patients, the high TCRbeta diversity seen at day 60 was put down to recipient T cells and intrathymic progenitors that had survived conditioning. The apparently early alphabetaT-cell count recovery about two months after transplant was reportedly dependent on only several hundred rapidly expanded clones derived from non-depleted graft cells.

The treatment or condition tag for this specimen amounts to: allogeneic hematopoietic cell transplantation with graft depleted of TCRalphabeta T cells and CD19 B cells. The transplant recipients were children given TCRalphabeta/CD19-depleted allogeneic hematopoietic cell grafts. V is cut by 7 bases and J by 0 bases, and the space between the germline ends is 13 bases. The CDR3 holds 14 amino acids from the cysteine to the phenylalanine. Only the CDR3 DNA stays, 42 bases, in frame from base 1. The germline V gene sets CDR1 to SQVTM and CDR2 to ANQGSEA. In this chain, TRBV29-1 is recombined with TRBJ1-3, with no D gene named confidently. This TCR came from a boy under three years old who had a stem cell transplant for SCID, so the T cells may come from the graft donor. The sample here was PBMCs, mostly from graft donor cells, taken 360 days after TCRalphabeta/CD19-depleted stem cell transplant. The CDR3 loop reads CSATGRRSGNTIYF. In nucleotides, the sequence is TGCAGCGCCACCGGACGGCGCTCTGGAAACACCATATATTTT.